This T cell receptor (beta chain) derives from a study of cytomegalovirus exposure and HLA in healthy donors. About the study: In an earlier analysis, 90 million to 130 million unique TCR beta sequences were found from 150 million to 200 million T cells. General study points: From TCR beta sequences, most subjects' HLA-A and HLA-B alleles were reportedly predicted accurately.

Deletions cut 6 bases from V and 7 bases from J, with 13 bases between. The CDR3 extends over 13 amino acids. Germline V gene lookup returns CDR1 MNHEY and CDR2 SVGAGI. A single count supports this clone. Its specificity is not known. The PCR used 60 Vbeta and 13 Jbeta primers. Assay used: immunoSEQ multiplex PCR; TCRdb lists only in-frame clones, some missing. The table lists some 130,000 clones, about four fifths of them singletons. The sequence derives from a man younger than 35 in good health and CMV-seronegative. The material sequenced was PBMCs. The chain couples TRBV6-5 to TRBJ1-5, with D possibly matching TRBD1 (5 bases). CDR3 in DNA: TGTGCCAGCAGCACACACAGGACCCAGCCCCAGCATTTT. Protein product: CASSTHRTQPQHF.